Reported below is one T cell receptor beta chain. Its antigen remains unidentified. The repertoire was sequenced with immunoSEQ multiplex PCR; TCRdb's copy has only in-frame clones and lacks some. The sample records tens of thousands of clones, 84% being singletons. The entry originates in a study of high-grade serous ovarian cancer treatment subgroups. Study results and limitations: Clonal relatedness tracked neoantigen level, and by trend copy number and mutation load.

Trimming removed 2 bases at V and 0 bases at J, with 14 bases between. The CDR3 sequence is 17 residues long. Germline V CDR1 and CDR2: SGHTA, FQGNSA. Tumor samples were taken before definitive surgery or chemotherapy. The TCR sequence derives from a human donor with high-grade serous ovarian cancer. The chain has TRBV7-2 and TRBJ2-1; weak D call: TRBD1 (5 bases). The sequencing input was tumor tissue. DNA for the CDR3: TGTGCCAGCAGCTTAAACCCGGACATGGGCTCCTACAATGAGCAGTTCTTC. Protein: CASSLNPDMGSYNEQFF.